These T cell receptor beta chains were read from a single sample in a study of cytomegalovirus exposure and HLA in healthy donors. Sequenced by immunoSEQ multiplex PCR; TCRdb stores in-frame clones only, minus some. The data contain approximately 190,000 clones, about 77% of them singletons. Sequenced input: PBMCs. The receptors originated from a woman in her thirties in good health and CMV-seropositive. CDR3s include the opening cysteine and the closing phenylalanine or tryptophan. Fields, in order: clone size, D gene, V gene, J gene, CDR3 DNA, CDR3 protein. A D gene is named only where the DNA matches it firmly. Expanded clones are given a class, and other clones once, few, many or no size at all.

>NA|NA|TRBV9|TRBJ2-1
TGTGCCAGCAGCTCCGTGGGCAGGGCGGATGAGCAGTTCTTC
CASSSVGRADEQFF
>NA|NA|TRBV28|TRBJ2-3
TGTGCCAGCAGTTTATCCGAGGCGGGCACTAGCACAGATACGCAGTATTTT
CASSLSEAGTSTDTQYF
>NA|NA|TRBV4-3|TRBJ2-3
TGCGCCAGCAGCCAAGATCAGACTCCGACAGATACGCAGTATTTT
CASSQDQTPTDTQYF
>once|TRBD2|TRBV9|TRBJ2-5
TGTGCCAGCAGCGTAGTATTAGCGGGAGGTGGGGAGACCCAGTACTTC
CASSVVLAGGGETQYF
>NA|NA|TRBV5-1|TRBJ2-1
TGCGCCAGCAGCTTGGAAGGGGGATCCTACAATGAGCAGTTCTTC
CASSLEGGSYNEQFF
>NA|NA|TRBV7-9|TRBJ2-7
TGTGCCAGCAGCTTCACAGGACCTACTCACTCCTACGAGCAGTACTTC
CASSFTGPTHSYEQYF
>NA|NA|TRBV5-6|TRBJ1-1
TGTGCCAGCAGCCCCGGAGGGAACACTGAAGCTTCCTTT
CASSPGGNTEASF
>NA|NA|TRBV7-2|TRBJ2-7
TGTGCCAGCAGCTTTGGCCGCGGGTTAGCGGACCACTACGAGCAGTACTTC
CASSFGRGLADHYEQYF
>NA|NA|TRBV6-6|TRBJ1-5
TGTGCCAGCAGTTACGGCCGGGACTCCAATCAGCCCCAGCATTTT
CASSYGRDSNQPQHF
>NA|NA|TRBV30|TRBJ1-1
TGTGCCTGGAGTAAAGACAGGAACACTGAAGCTTTCTTT
CAWSKDRNTEAFF
>NA|NA|TRBV7-9|TRBJ1-3
TGTGCCAGCAGCTTAACAGCCTCTGGAAACACCATATATTTT
CASSLTASGNTIYF
>NA|NA|TRBV30|TRBJ1-6
TGTGCCTGGAGTGTACAGGTGCATAATTCACCCCTCCACTTT
CAWSVQVHNSPLHF
>NA|NA|TRBV4-2|TRBJ1-1
TGTGCCAGCAGCCAAGACAGGCAGCTGAACACTGAAGCTTTCTTT
CASSQDRQLNTEAFF
>NA|NA|TRBV7-9|TRBJ1-3
TGTGCCAGCAGCCCTACGGGGAGCTCTGGAAACACCATATATTTT
CASSPTGSSGNTIYF
>few|NA|TRBV7-3|TRBJ2-1
TGTGCCAGCCGCCGGGGGCGGGAGCCGGGGCGGGAGCAGTTCTTC
CASRRGREPGREQFF
>once|TRBD2|TRBV7-9|TRBJ2-1
TGTGCCACCGGCGGACTAGCCCCCGAGCAGTTCTTC
CATGGLAPEQFF
>NA|TRBD1|TRBV6-1|TRBJ2-4
TGTGCCAGCAGCCGGACAGGGTTGGCCAAAAACATTCAGTACTTC
CASSRTGLAKNIQYF
>NA|TRBD1|TRBV29-1|TRBJ1-1
TGCAGCGTAGGACAGGGGGGCACTGAAGCTTTCTTT
CSVGQGGTEAFF
>NA|NA|TRBV7-9|TRBJ2-3
TGTGCCAGCAGCCACACTAGGTGGGAGGGCACAGATACGCAGTATTTT
CASSHTRWEGTDTQYF
>few|TRBD1|TRBV6-1|TRBJ1-1
TGTGCCAGCAGTGAATCGTCCGGGACAGGGTATTTGGCTTTCTTT
CASSESSGTGYLAFF
>NA|TRBD1|TRBV19|TRBJ1-6
TGTGCCAGTAGCCCGGGACAGGTCAATTCACCCCTCCACTTT
CASSPGQVNSPLHF
>NA|TRBD1|TRBV28|TRBJ1-1
TGTGCCACTCTCGGACAGGGCACTGAAGCTTTCTTT
CATLGQGTEAFF
>NA|NA|TRBV9|TRBJ2-7
TGTGCCAGCAGCGTAGACCCGACAGGCTACGAGCAGTACTTC
CASSVDPTGYEQYF
>NA|TRBD1|TRBV5-1|TRBJ2-7
TGCGCCAGCAGCTTGGGTCTCGGGACAGGGATGGGTGAGCAGTACTTC
CASSLGLGTGMGEQYF
>few|NA|TRBV18|TRBJ2-7
TGTGCCAGCTCACCAATAACTAGTAGCACCTACGAGCAGTACTTC
CASSPITSSTYEQYF
>NA|TRBD2|TRBV2|TRBJ2-3
TGTGCCAGCAGTCTACTAGCGTATACGCAGTATTTT
CASSLLAYTQYF